The rows below give T cell receptor beta chains drawn from one sample of a study of regulatory T cells in long-lasting Graves disease. TCRdb reprocessed the multiplex PCR reads with MiXCR, giving one entry per CDR3 protein. The sample has about 440,000 distinct CDR3 sequences, less than 20% seen once; the top ten hold over 8.5%. The same specimen was also included in a second study, on T cells in Graves' hyperthyroidism and ophthalmopathy.

The sequencing used peripheral blood mononuclear cells (PBMCs), collected at new diagnosis, from a patient treated with antithyroid drugs. These TCRs come from a woman aged 30 to 39 with Graves disease. CDR3s include the opening cysteine and the closing phenylalanine or tryptophan. The D gene is left open where the match is weak. Clone size is shown for a subset of rows, as once, few, many or a class of expanded clone.

d_call	v_call	clone_size	j_call	cdr3_nt	cdr3_aa
TRBD2	TRBV9	many	TRBJ2-6	TGTGCCAGCAGCGTAGGGCGGGAGGTTACTGGGGCCAACGTCCTGACTTTC	CASSVGREVTGANVLTF
NA	TRBV5-4	few	TRBJ2-1	TGTGCCAGCAGCTTTTCCTCTACCGGGAATGAGCAGTTCTTC	CASSFSSTGNEQFF
TRBD1	TRBV20-1	many	TRBJ2-7	TGCAGTGCCGCCCGGGACAGGGGGGGCGAGCAGTACTTC	CSAARDRGGEQYF
NA	TRBV19	few	TRBJ1-2	TGTGCCAGTAGTATGGTCGGCAGTCACTATGGCTACACCTTC	CASSMVGSHYGYTF
NA	TRBV28	many	TRBJ2-1	TGTGCCATCTCCAGCTACAATGAGCAGTTCTTC	CAISSYNEQFF
TRBD2	TRBV7-9	NA	TRBJ2-5	TGTGCCAGCAGCTTAGTAGGTTTGGGGCCGGTGGTTTTCGGACTAGCGGGAGACCCATACTTC	CASSLVGLGPVVFGLAGDPYF
NA	TRBV11-2	many	TRBJ1-3	TGTGCCAGCAGCCTCCAGAACTCTGGAAACACCATATATTTT	CASSLQNSGNTIYF
NA	TRBV14	NA	TRBJ2-7	TGTGCCAGCAGCCCCTGGGACGTTTACGAGCAGTACTTC	CASSPWDVYEQYF
NA	TRBV28	NA	TRBJ1-3	TGTGCCAGCAGTGGCGCACGGGTACTAAACACCATATATTTT	CASSGARVLNTIYF
NA	TRBV24-1	few	TRBJ2-7	TGTGCCACCAGTGATCTGAACTACGAGCAGTACTTC	CATSDLNYEQYF
NA	TRBV7-9	many	TRBJ1-1	TGTGCCAGCAGTTCCAGCACTGAAGCTTTCTTT	CASSSSTEAFF
NA	TRBV27	many	TRBJ2-7	TGTGCCAGCACCCTACGAGGGACACAATCCTACGAGCAGTACTTC	CASTLRGTQSYEQYF
TRBD2	TRBV6-1	many	TRBJ2-7	TGTGCCAGCAGTCCCCGTGGACTAGCGGGAGTAACCTACGAGCAGTACTTC	CASSPRGLAGVTYEQYF
TRBD2	TRBV3-1	few	TRBJ2-7	TGTGCCAGCAGCCACTCTAGCGGGAGCCCCTACGAGCAGTACTTC	CASSHSSGSPYEQYF
TRBD2	TRBV6-1	many	TRBJ2-1	TGTGCCAGCAGTCACACTGGGACTAGCGGGAGGGCCCAACAACTGAACAATGAGCAGTTCTTC	CASSHTGTSGRAQQLNNEQFF
NA	TRBV30	many	TRBJ1-2	TGTGCCTGGACACTTCGAGGGTTATTTGGCTACACCTTC	CAWTLRGLFGYTF
TRBD2	TRBV2	few	TRBJ2-1	TGTGCCAGCCACAAAGGGACTAGCACCAATGAGCAGTTCTTC	CASHKGTSTNEQFF
NA	TRBV7-9	many	TRBJ1-2	TGTGCCAGCAGTCTCCAGGGGTGGCGTGGCTACACCTTC	CASSLQGWRGYTF
NA	TRBV3-1	many	TRBJ2-5	TGTGCCAGCAGCCAAGAGCGGCAGCGCCAAGAGACCCAGTACTTC	CASSQERQRQETQYF
NA	TRBV4-3	few	TRBJ1-2	TGCGCCAGCAGCCAAGATCAATGGACCACCCTGAACTATGGCTACACCTTC	CASSQDQWTTLNYGYTF
NA	TRBV14	NA	TRBJ2-3	TGTGCCAGCAGCCTGGATCTCACAGATACGCAGTATTTT	CASSLDLTDTQYF
NA	TRBV6-1	few	TRBJ2-1	TGTGCCAGCGGACGGGGATTTAATGAGCAGTTCTTC	CASGRGFNEQFF
NA	TRBV3-1	many	TRBJ2-2	TGTGCCAGCAGCGGTGACGGGGAGCTGTTTTTT	CASSGDGELFF
NA	TRBV28	many	TRBJ2-7	TGTGCCAGCAAGAAGGAGGTGAGCGAATCTACCTACGAGCAGTACTTC	CASKKEVSESTYEQYF
NA	TRBV10-3	few	TRBJ2-7	TGTGCCATCAGTGAGTCCTCCTCCTACGAGCAGTGCTTC	CAISESSSYEQCF
NA	TRBV3-1	many	TRBJ2-1	TGTGCCAGCAGCCAAGATTTTTTGGGCAATGAGCAGTTCTTC	CASSQDFLGNEQFF
TRBD1	TRBV7-8	many	TRBJ2-5	TGTGCCAGCAGCTTTCAGGGGGCTCTCCTTCCCCAAGAGACCCAGTACTTC	CASSFQGALLPQETQYF
NA	TRBV29-1	NA	TRBJ1-1	TGCAGCGTTGGGGGGCTTCCAGGGACTGAAGCTTTCTTT	CSVGGLPGTEAFF
TRBD1	TRBV15	NA	TRBJ1-2	TGTGCCACCAGCAGAACCGGACAGGGGTTTTACTATGGCTACACCTTC	CATSRTGQGFYYGYTF
TRBD1	TRBV7-2	NA	TRBJ2-7	TGTGCCAGCAGCCAGGGGGGCCCGGGACAGGCCTTTTCCTACGAGCAGTACTTC	CASSQGGPGQAFSYEQYF
NA	TRBV6-2/TRBV6-3	few	TRBJ1-2	TGTGCCAGCAGACGGACAGTATATGGCTACACCTTC	CASRRTVYGYTF
NA	TRBV11-2	many	TRBJ2-3	TGTGCCAGCAGCTTAGTGCCTTCTTTGACAGATACGCAGTATTTT	CASSLVPSLTDTQYF
TRBD1	TRBV5-1	many	TRBJ2-1	TGCGCCAGCAGCTACGGACAGGCCTACAATGAGCAGTTCTTC	CASSYGQAYNEQFF
NA	TRBV27	few	TRBJ2-1	TGTGCCAGCATGCGGGCGAGCTCCTACAATGAGCAGTTCTTC	CASMRASSYNEQFF
NA	TRBV11-2	many	TRBJ1-1	TGTGCCAGCAGCATACAGCCGTACACTGAAGCTTTCTTT	CASSIQPYTEAFF
TRBD2	TRBV27	many	TRBJ2-5	TGTGCCAGCAGTCCGGGACTAGCGGTCTCCGGGGAGACCCAGTACTTC	CASSPGLAVSGETQYF
TRBD1	TRBV6-1	many	TRBJ1-4	TGTGCCAGCAGGTGGACAGGGGGAAGACGGGAGACGGATGAAAAACTGTTTTTT	CASRWTGGRRETDEKLFF
TRBD1	TRBV10-3	NA	TRBJ2-3	TGTGCCATCAGTGAACGAACAGGGGAGAGCACAGATACGCAGTATTTT	CAISERTGESTDTQYF
TRBD1	TRBV20-1	few	TRBJ2-7	TGCAGTGCTAGAGACCGGGACAGGGTTATCTACGAGCAGTACTTC	CSARDRDRVIYEQYF
NA	TRBV20-1	many	TRBJ2-1	TGCAGTGCTACTCCGCTAGCCGGCCACAATGAGCAGTTCTTC	CSATPLAGHNEQFF
TRBD1	TRBV28	many	TRBJ2-3	TGTGCCAGCAGTCGGGACAGTTCCGCCGATACGCAGTATTTT	CASSRDSSADTQYF